What follows describes a single TCR beta chain. Its specificity is not known. This sample is part of a study of shared clonotypes between healthy human individuals. Across the whole study: Per donor, three plates held CD4 naive cells, three held CD4 memory, two held CD8 naive and one held CD8 memory. Whole-study results and caveats: Sampling involved blood alone; tissue repertoires likely differ. Sharing across four donors was highest in naive CD4 (around 5%) and lowest in memory CD8 (roughly 0.4%).

Germline assignment: CDR1 SGHRS and CDR2 YFSETQ. The CDR3 spans 18 residues. J lost 2 bases, V lost 0 bases, and 7 bases had no gene match. Produced via immunoSEQ multiplex PCR; TCRdb's table is partial and in-frame only. The table shows fewer than 850,000 clones, with around 72% occurring only once. The specimen was memory CD4+ T cells sorted from blood. The subset was: CD45RA-negative fraction. The origin of this receptor is a woman in her 30s in good health. The chain links TRBV5-1 to TRBJ2-6, with 8 bases matching TRBD1. The CDR3 protein is CASSLAGQGAAGANVLTF. For the CDR3, the DNA is TGCGCCAGCAGCTTGGCCGGACAGGGAGCAGCTGGGGCCAACGTCCTGACTTTC.